One and the same sample provided the 5 T cell receptor beta chains below, sequenced in a study of T cells after yellow fever vaccination. TCRdb ran MiXCR on the 5' RACE reads and lists one entry per CDR3 protein. The sample lists around 310,000 distinct CDR3 sequences; around 4.1% were seen once. Sequences were derived from PBMCs, sampled 5 days after the yellow fever booster vaccination. The receptor set was obtained from a man in his late teens or twenties who received the YFV17D yellow fever vaccine.

The rearrangement joins TRBV27 to TRBJ1-1; D gene unclear. The length of the CDR3 is 13 residues. Trimming took off 5 bases at V and 4 bases at J, with 11 bases between the two ends. CDR1 and CDR2 (germline): MNHEY, SMNVEV (reference sequence). CDR3 sequence: CASSPWQSTEAFF. The CDR3 DNA is TGTGCCAGCAGTCCTTGGCAGAGCACTGAAGCTTTCTTT.

The chain is built from TRBV10-2 and TRBJ2-7, with 8 bases fitting TRBD1. Unmatched junction bases numbered 11, after V lost 6 bases and J lost 7 bases. The CDR3 sequence is 14 residues long. CDR1 and CDR2 from the germline V gene are WSHSY and SAAADI. The chain's CDR3 is CASSPGQALREQYF. The CDR3 nucleotides are TGCGCCAGCAGCCCGGGACAGGCTCTTAGGGAGCAGTACTTC.

This clonotype was seen repeatedly, ten times or more. The chain combines TRBV5-1 with TRBJ2-1; unclear D gene. Germline-derived CDR1 and CDR2 are SGHRS and YFSETQ. The CDR3 sequence is 12 residues long. The V end lost 3 bases, the J end lost 7 bases, and 8 bases lay between the germline ends. Here the CDR3 DNA reads TGCGCCAGCAGCTCCATGGCAAATGAGCAGTTCTTC. Translated, it gives CASSSMANEQFF.

The chain recombines TRBV5-1 with TRBJ2-3; 10 bases align to TRBD2. J was trimmed by 6 bases and V by 4 bases; bases with no gene match: 2. Germline CDR1 and CDR2: SGHRS and YFSETQ. The CDR3 extends over 13 amino acids. The CDR3 bases are TGCGCCAGCAGCGGTAGCGGGGGGGATACGCAGTATTTT. This codes for CASSGSGGDTQYF.

This clonotype was found a few times. The chain recombines TRBV6-2 or TRBV6-3 with TRBJ2-5; possible D gene TRBD2, 5 bases. The CDR3 has 14 amino acids. Germline CDR1 is MNHEY and CDR2 is SVGEGT. V shed 2 bases and J shed 2 bases, with 9 bases lying between them. This CDR3 is CASSYPDSQETQYF. The CDR3 DNA is TGTGCCAGCAGTTACCCGGACTCACAAGAGACCCAGTACTTC.